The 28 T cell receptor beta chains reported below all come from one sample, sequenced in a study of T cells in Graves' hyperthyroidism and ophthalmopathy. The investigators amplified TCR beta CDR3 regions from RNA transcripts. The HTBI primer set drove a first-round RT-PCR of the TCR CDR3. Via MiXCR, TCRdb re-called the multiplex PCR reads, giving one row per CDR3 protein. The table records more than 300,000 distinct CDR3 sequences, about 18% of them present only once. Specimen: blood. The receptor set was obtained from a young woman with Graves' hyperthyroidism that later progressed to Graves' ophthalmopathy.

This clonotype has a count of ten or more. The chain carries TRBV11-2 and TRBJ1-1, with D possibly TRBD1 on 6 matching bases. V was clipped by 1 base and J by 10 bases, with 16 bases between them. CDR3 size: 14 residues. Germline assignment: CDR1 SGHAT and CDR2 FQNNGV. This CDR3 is CASSLVGQGRGAFF. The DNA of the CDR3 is TGTGCCAGCAGCTTAGTCGGCCAGGGGAGGGGAGCTTTCTTT. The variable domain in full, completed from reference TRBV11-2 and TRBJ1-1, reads EAGVAQSPRYKIIEKRQSVAFWCNPISGHATLYWYQQILGQGPKLLIQFQNNGVVDDSQLPKDRFSAERLKGVDSTLKIQPAKLEDSAVYLCASSLVGQGRGAFFGQGTRLTVV.

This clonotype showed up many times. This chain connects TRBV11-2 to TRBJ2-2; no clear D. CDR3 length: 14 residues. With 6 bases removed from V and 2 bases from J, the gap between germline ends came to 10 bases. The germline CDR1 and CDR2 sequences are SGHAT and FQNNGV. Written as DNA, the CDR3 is TGTGCCAGCAGGGAAGGAACCAACACCGGGGAGCTGTTTTTT. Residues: CASREGTNTGELFF.

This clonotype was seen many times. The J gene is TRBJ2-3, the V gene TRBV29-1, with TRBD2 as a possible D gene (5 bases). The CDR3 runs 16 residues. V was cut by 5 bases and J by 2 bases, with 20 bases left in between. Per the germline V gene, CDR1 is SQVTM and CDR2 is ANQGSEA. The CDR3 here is CSVRIRGPASTDTQYF. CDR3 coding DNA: TGCAGCGTTCGAATACGGGGTCCCGCATCCACAGATACGCAGTATTTT.

CDR3 DNA sequence: TGTGCCACCAGTGATTCTAGCGGGGGTAACACCGGGGAGCTGTTTTTT. It codes for CATSDSSGGNTGELFF. The J gene is TRBJ2-2, the V gene TRBV24-1, with 10 nucleotides matching TRBD2. The junction had 1 base not matched to a gene; V was cut back by 2 bases and J by 2 bases. This CDR3 is built from 16 residues. Germline V CDR1 and CDR2: KGHDR, SFDVKD.

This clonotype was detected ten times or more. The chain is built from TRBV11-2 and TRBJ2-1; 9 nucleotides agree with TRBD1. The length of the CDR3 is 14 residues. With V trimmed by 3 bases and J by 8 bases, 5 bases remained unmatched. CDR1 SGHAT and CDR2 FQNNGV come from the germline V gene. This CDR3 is CASSLNRGRYEQFF. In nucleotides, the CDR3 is TGTGCCAGCAGCTTGAACAGGGGGCGATATGAGCAGTTCTTC.

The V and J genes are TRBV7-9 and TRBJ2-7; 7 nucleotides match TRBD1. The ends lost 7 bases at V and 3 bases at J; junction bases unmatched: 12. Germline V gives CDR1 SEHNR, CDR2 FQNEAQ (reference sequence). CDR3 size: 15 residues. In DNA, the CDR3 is TGTGCCAGCACCGACGGGACAGAGAAAGACTACGAGCAGTACTTC. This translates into CASTDGTEKDYEQYF. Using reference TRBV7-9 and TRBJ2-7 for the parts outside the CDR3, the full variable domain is DTGVSQNPRHKITKRGQNVTFRCDPISEHNRLYWYRQTLGQGPEFLTYFQNEAQLEKSRLLSDRFSAERPKGSFSTLEIQRTEQGDSAMYLCASTDGTEKDYEQYFGPGTRLTVT.

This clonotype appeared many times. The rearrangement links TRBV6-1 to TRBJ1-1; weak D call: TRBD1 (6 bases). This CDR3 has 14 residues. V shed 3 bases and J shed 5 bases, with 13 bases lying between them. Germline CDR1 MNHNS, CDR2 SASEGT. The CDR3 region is CASSERGGGTEAFF. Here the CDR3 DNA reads TGTGCCAGCAGTGAGCGGGGGGGCGGAACTGAAGCTTTCTTT.

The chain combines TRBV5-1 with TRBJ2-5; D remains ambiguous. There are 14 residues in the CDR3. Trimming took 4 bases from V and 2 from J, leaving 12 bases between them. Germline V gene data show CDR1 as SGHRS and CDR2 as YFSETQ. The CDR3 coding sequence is TGCGCCAGCAGCCACGTGAGAGGACAAGAGACCCAGTACTTC. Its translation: CASSHVRGQETQYF.

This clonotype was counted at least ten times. CDR3 in DNA: TGTGCCAGCAGTTTACTGGACAGGGTCGCCTACGAGCAGTACTTC. Its protein is CASSLLDRVAYEQYF. This chain links TRBV27 with TRBJ2-7; TRBD1 agrees at 8 bases. The CDR3 sequence is 15 residues long. After removal of 2 bases from V and 2 bases from J, the junction contained 5 bases not matched to a gene. The germline gives CDR1 MNHEY, CDR2 SMNVEV (reference sequence).

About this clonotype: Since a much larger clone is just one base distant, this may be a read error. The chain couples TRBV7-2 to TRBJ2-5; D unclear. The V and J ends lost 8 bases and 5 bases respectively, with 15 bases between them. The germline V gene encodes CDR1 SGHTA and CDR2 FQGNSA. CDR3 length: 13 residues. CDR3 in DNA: TGTGCCAGCGCACCCCCGGGTTGGGAGACCCAGTACTTC. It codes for CASAPPGWETQYF.

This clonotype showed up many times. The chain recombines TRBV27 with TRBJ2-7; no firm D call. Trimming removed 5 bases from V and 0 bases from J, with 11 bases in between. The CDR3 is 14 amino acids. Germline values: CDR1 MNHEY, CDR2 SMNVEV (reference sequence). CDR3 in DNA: TGTGCCAGCAGTCCCCGCCGGAGCTCCTACGAGCAGTACTTC. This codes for CASSPRRSSYEQYF.

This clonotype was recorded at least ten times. The CDR3 reads CASSSGGGRYNEKLFF. For the CDR3, the DNA is TGTGCCAGCAGTTCTGGAGGGGGCCGTTATAATGAAAAACTGTTTTTT. The rearrangement joins TRBV27 to TRBJ1-4, with 7 bases lining up with TRBD1. CDR3 length equals 16 residues. CDR1 is MNHEY and CDR2 is SMNVEV in the germline V gene (reference sequence). J was trimmed by 4 bases and V by 4 bases; bases with no gene match: 9.

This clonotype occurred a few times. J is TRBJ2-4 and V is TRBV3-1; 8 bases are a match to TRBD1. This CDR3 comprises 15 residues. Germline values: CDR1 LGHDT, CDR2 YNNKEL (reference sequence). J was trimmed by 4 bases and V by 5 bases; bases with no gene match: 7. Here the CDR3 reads CASSSVGQGKNIQYF. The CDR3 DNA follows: TGTGCCAGCAGCTCGGTTGGACAGGGTAAAAACATTCAGTACTTC.

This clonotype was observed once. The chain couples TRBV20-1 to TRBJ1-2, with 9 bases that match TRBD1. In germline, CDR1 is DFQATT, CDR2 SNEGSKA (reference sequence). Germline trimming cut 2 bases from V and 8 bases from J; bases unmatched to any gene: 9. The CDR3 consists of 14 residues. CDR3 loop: CSARTGGSIEGYTF. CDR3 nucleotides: TGCAGTGCTAGAACAGGGGGCTCAATCGAAGGCTACACCTTC.

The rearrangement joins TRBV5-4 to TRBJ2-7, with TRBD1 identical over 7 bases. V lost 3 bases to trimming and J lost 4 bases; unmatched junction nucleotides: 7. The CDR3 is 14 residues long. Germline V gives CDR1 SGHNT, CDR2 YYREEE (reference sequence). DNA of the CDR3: TGTGCCAGCAGCTCCGGGACAGAAGCGTACGAGCAGTACTTC. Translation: CASSSGTEAYEQYF.

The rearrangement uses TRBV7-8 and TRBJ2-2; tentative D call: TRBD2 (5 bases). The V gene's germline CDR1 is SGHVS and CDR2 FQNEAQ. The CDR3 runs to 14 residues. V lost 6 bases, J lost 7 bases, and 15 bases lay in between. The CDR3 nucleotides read TGTGCCAGCAGACTAGATCTCGGGGTCGGGGAGCTGTTTTTT. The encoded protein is CASRLDLGVGELFF.

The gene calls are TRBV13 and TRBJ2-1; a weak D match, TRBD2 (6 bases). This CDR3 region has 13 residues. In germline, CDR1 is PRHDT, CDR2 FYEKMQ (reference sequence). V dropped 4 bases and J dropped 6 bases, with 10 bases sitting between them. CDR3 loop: CASSSGTFNEQFF. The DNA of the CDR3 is TGTGCCAGCAGCTCCGGGACTTTCAATGAGCAGTTCTTC. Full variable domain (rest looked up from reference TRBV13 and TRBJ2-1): AAGVIQSPRHLIKEKRETATLKCYPIPRHDTVYWYQQGPGQDPQFLISFYEKMQSDKGSIPDRFSAQQFSDYHSELNMSSLELGDSALYFCASSSGTFNEQFFGPGTRLTVL.

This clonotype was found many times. The CDR3 here is CASSLIGYEAFF. The CDR3 region has the DNA TGTGCCAGCAGCTTAATAGGCTATGAAGCTTTCTTT. The chain combines TRBV7-9 with TRBJ1-1; D is unresolved. CDR1 and CDR2 from the germline V gene are SEHNR and FQNEAQ (reference sequence). The CDR3 runs to 12 residues. The V end was cut by 2 bases, the J end by 7 bases, with 8 bases between.

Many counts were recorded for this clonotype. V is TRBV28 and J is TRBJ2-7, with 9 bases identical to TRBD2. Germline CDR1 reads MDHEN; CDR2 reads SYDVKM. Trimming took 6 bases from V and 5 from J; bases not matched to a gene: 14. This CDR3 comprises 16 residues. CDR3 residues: CASRGPRGGRADEQYF. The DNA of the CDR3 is TGTGCCAGCAGGGGACCCCGCGGCGGGAGGGCCGACGAGCAGTACTTC.

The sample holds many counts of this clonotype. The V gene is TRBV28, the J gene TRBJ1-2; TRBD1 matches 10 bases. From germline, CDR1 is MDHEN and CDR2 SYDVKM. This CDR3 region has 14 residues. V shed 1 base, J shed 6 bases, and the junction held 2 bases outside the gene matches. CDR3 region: CASSLSGQGDGYTF. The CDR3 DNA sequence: TGTGCCAGCAGTTTATCTGGACAGGGGGATGGCTACACCTTC.

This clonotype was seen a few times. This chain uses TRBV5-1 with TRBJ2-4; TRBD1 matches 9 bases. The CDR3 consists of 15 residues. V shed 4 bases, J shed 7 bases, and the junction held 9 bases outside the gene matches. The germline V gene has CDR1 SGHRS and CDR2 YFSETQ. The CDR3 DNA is TGCGCCAGCAGCGGGGGGACAGGGCTAAACAACATTCAGTACTTC. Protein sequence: CASSGGTGLNNIQYF. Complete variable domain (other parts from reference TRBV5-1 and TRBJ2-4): KAGVTQTPRYLIKTRGQQVTLSCSPISGHRSVSWYQQTPGQGLQFLFEYFSETQRNKGNFPGRFSGRQFSNSRSEMNVSTLELGDSALYLCASSGGTGLNNIQYFGAGTRLSVL.

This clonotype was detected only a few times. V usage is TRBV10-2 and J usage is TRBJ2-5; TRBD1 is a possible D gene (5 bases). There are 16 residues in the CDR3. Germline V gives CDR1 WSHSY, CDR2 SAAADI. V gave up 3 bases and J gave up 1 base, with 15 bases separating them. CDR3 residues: CASSDVSGRLQETQYF. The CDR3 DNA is TGCGCCAGCAGTGATGTTTCAGGGCGTCTCCAAGAGACCCAGTACTTC.

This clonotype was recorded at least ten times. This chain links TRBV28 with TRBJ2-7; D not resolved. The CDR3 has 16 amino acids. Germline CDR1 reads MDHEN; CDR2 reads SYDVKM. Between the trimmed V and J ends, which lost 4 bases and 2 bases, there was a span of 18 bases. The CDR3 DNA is TGTGCCAGCAGTTCCCCGATGGCAACGATAGCCTACGAGCAGTACTTC. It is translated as CASSSPMATIAYEQYF.

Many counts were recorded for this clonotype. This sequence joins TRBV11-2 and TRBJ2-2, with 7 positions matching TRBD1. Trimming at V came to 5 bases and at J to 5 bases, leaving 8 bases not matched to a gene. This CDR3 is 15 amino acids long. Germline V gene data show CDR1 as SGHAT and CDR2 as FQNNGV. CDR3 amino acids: CASSTIRGPTGELFF. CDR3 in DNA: TGTGCCAGCAGCACCATAAGGGGGCCAACCGGGGAGCTGTTTTTT.

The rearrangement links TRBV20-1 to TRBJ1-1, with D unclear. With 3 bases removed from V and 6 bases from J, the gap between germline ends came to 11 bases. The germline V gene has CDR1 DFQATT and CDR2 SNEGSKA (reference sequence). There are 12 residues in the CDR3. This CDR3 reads CSASLGGAEAFF. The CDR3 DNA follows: TGCAGTGCTAGTTTGGGTGGTGCTGAAGCTTTCTTT.

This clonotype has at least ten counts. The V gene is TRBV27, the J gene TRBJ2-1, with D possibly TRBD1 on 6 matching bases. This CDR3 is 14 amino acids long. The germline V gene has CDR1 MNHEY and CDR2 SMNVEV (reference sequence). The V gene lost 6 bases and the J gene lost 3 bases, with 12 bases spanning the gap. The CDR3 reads CASRYRDNYNEQFF. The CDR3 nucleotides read TGTGCCAGCAGGTACCGGGACAACTACAATGAGCAGTTCTTC.

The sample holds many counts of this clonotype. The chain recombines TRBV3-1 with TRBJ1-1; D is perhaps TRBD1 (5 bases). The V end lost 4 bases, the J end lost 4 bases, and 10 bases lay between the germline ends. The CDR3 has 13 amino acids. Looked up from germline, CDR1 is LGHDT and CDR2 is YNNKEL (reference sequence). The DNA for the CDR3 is TGTGCCAGCAGCCTACCGGGACCCACTGAAGCTTTCTTT. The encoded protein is CASSLPGPTEAFF.

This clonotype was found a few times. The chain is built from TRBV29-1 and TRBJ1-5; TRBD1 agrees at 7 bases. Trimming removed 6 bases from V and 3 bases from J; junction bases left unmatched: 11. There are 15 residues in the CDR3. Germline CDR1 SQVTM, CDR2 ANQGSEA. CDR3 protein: CSVGTGEGVNQPQHF. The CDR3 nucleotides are TGCAGCGTGGGTACAGGGGAGGGGGTCAATCAGCCCCAGCATTTT.